The 10 T cell receptor beta chains below all came from one sample that was sequenced in a study of cytomegalovirus exposure and HLA in healthy donors. The PCR was carried out with 60 Vbeta primers and 13 Jbeta primers. Data came from immunoSEQ multiplex PCR; TCRdb stores just in-frame clones and leaves some out. The sample consists of more than 85,000 clones, 76% of them appearing once. The specimen was PBMCs. Every receptor here comes from a woman aged 45-65 years in good health and CMV-seropositive.

A single count supports this clone. This sequence joins TRBV5-1 and TRBJ2-1; 9 positions agree with TRBD1. The germline V gene encodes CDR1 SGHRS and CDR2 YFSETQ. CDR3 length: 15 amino acids. J was trimmed by 6 bases and V by 4 bases; bases with no gene match: 8. The CDR3, as DNA: TGCGCCAGCAGCAGGACCCGGGACAGGGCCAATGAGCAGTTCTTC. Protein product: CASSRTRDRANEQFF.

The genes are TRBV4-3 and TRBJ2-2, with 9 bases lining up with TRBD2. The CDR3 totals 16 residues. J lost 1 base, V lost 3 bases, and 3 bases had no gene match. Germline-derived CDR1 and CDR2 are LGHNA and YSLEER. The CDR3 reads CASSQGLAVNTGELFF. The CDR3 DNA is TGCGCCAGCAGCCAGGGACTAGCCGTGAACACCGGGGAGCTGTTTTTT.

The gene calls are TRBV10-3 and TRBJ2-5; D possibly corresponds to TRBD1 (6 bases). The germline CDR1 and CDR2 sequences are ENHRY and SYGVKD. The CDR3 contains 15 residues. V dropped 2 bases and J dropped 2 bases, with 12 bases sitting between them. The CDR3 DNA reads TGTGCCATCAGTGAGGGGGGCGGGCCACAAGAGACCCAGTACTTC. Its translation: CAISEGGGPQETQYF.

The gene calls are TRBV5-1 and TRBJ2-5, with a tentative D call TRBD1 (6 bases). Germline values: CDR1 SGHRS, CDR2 YFSETQ. V gave up 5 bases and J gave up 1 base, with 12 bases separating them. The CDR3 consists of 14 residues. The CDR3 DNA reads as TGCGCCAGCAGGGGGGCGGCAGCCCAAGAGACCCAGTACTTC. It codes for CASRGAAAQETQYF. Full variable domain (missing parts from reference TRBV5-1 and TRBJ2-5): KAGVTQTPRYLIKTRGQQVTLSCSPISGHRSVSWYQQTPGQGLQFLFEYFSETQRNKGNFPGRFSGRQFSNSRSEMNVSTLELGDSALYLCASRGAAAQETQYFGPGTRLLVL.

In nucleotides, the CDR3 is TGCGCCAGCAGCCTCGGGACAGCGAATGAAAAACTGTTTTTT. Translating it yields CASSLGTANEKLFF. The chain recombines TRBV4-1 with TRBJ1-4; 7 bases map to TRBD1. Germline lookup yields CDR1 MGHRA and CDR2 YSYEKL. The CDR3 sequence is 14 residues long. The junction had 4 bases not matched to a gene; V was cut back by 4 bases and J by 5 bases.

The CDR3 spells CASSAWDSQETQYF. The CDR3 DNA reads as TGTGCCAGCAGCGCCTGGGACAGTCAAGAGACCCAGTACTTC. J is TRBJ2-5 and V is TRBV11-2; 7 nucleotides match TRBD1. Germline V lookup: CDR1 SGHAT, CDR2 FQNNGV. The CDR3 spans 14 residues. V lost 5 bases to trimming and J lost 2 bases; unmatched junction nucleotides: 5. Full variable domain (outside the CDR3, taken from reference TRBV11-2 and TRBJ2-5): EAGVAQSPRYKIIEKRQSVAFWCNPISGHATLYWYQQILGQGPKLLIQFQNNGVVDDSQLPKDRFSAERLKGVDSTLKIQPAKLEDSAVYLCASSAWDSQETQYFGPGTRLLVL.

This clone turned up a few times. V is TRBV7-6 and J is TRBJ1-4; 7 nucleotides align to TRBD1. CDR3 size: 15 residues. Germline assignment: CDR1 SGHVS and CDR2 FNYEAQ. Germline trimming cut 4 bases from V and 7 bases from J; bases unmatched to any gene: 9. The CDR3, as DNA: TGTGCCAGCAGCTCGGCCGGACAGGAGACTGAAAAACTGTTTTTT. It is translated as CASSSAGQETEKLFF. Full variable domain (rest looked up from reference TRBV7-6 and TRBJ1-4): GAGVSQSPRYKVTKRGQDVALRCDPISGHVSLYWYRQALGQGPEFLTYFNYEAQQDKSGLPNDRFSAERPEGSISTLTIQRTEQRDSAMYRCASSSAGQETEKLFFGSGTQLSVL.

The chain carries TRBV4-3 and TRBJ2-7; D gene unclear. Deletions cut 2 bases from V and 5 bases from J, with 13 bases between. This CDR3 has 14 residues. The germline CDR1 and CDR2 sequences are LGHNA and YSLEER. The CDR3 here is CASSQSFLPNEQYF. CDR3 sequence (DNA): TGCGCCAGCAGCCAATCCTTTCTACCCAACGAGCAGTACTTC.

In regard to this clone: Germline and junction disagree at one end, which may indicate a read error. The chain couples TRBV6-5 to TRBJ2-6, with D perhaps matching TRBD1 (5 bases). The CDR3 has 13 amino acids. CDR1 and CDR2 from the germline V gene are MNHEY and SVGAGI. CDR3 sequence: CASTFSGANGLTF. The DNA for the CDR3 is TGTGCCAGCACTTTTTCTGGGGCCAACGGCCTGACTTTC.

V usage is TRBV5-1 and J usage is TRBJ1-6, with 7 bases fitting TRBD1. Unmatched junction bases numbered 1, after V lost 2 bases and J lost 5 bases. The length of the CDR3 is 14 residues. Germline V gives CDR1 SGHRS, CDR2 YFSETQ. CDR3 loop: CASSFGTDNSPLHF. In DNA, the CDR3 is TGCGCCAGCAGCTTTGGGACAGATAATTCACCCCTCCACTTT.